Here is one TCR beta chain with its context. This sample was taken from a study of blood T cell repertoires in COVID-19. TCRdb's copy holds only in-frame clones and misses some; the assay was immunoSEQ multiplex PCR. The sample has some 110,000 clones, 82% seen once. The V and J ends lost 10 bases and 1 base respectively, with 10 bases between them. In germline, CDR1 is ENHRY, CDR2 SYGVKD. The CDR3 contains 12 residues. The specimen sequenced was peripheral blood. The clonotype originates from a woman in her 70s with acute or convalescent COVID-19. The chain couples TRBV10-3 to TRBJ1-1; D gene unclear. This chain's CDR3 is CATQAANTEAFF. The DNA of the CDR3 is TGTGCCACCCAGGCAGCGAACACTGAAGCTTTCTTT.